Listed here is a single TCR beta chain. The data derive from a study of blood T cell repertoires in COVID-19. Across the whole study: COVID-19 samples from acute and convalescent phases originated in the United States, Italy and Spain.

The repertoire was sequenced with immunoSEQ multiplex PCR; TCRdb's copy has only in-frame clones and lacks some. The sample gives around 42,000 clones, about four fifths of which show up once; around 2.5% is in the top ten. V shed 0 bases and J shed 3 bases, with 9 bases lying between them. The CDR3 has 14 residues. Germline CDR1 is MNHNS and CDR2 is SASEGT. The sequenced sample consisted of peripheral blood. This clonotype was sampled from a woman in her sixties with acute or convalescent COVID-19. The chain uses TRBV6-1 and TRBJ2-7; D is unclear. CDR3 amino acids: CASSEAYSFYEQYF. The CDR3 DNA reads TGTGCCAGCAGTGAAGCATACAGCTTCTACGAGCAGTACTTC.